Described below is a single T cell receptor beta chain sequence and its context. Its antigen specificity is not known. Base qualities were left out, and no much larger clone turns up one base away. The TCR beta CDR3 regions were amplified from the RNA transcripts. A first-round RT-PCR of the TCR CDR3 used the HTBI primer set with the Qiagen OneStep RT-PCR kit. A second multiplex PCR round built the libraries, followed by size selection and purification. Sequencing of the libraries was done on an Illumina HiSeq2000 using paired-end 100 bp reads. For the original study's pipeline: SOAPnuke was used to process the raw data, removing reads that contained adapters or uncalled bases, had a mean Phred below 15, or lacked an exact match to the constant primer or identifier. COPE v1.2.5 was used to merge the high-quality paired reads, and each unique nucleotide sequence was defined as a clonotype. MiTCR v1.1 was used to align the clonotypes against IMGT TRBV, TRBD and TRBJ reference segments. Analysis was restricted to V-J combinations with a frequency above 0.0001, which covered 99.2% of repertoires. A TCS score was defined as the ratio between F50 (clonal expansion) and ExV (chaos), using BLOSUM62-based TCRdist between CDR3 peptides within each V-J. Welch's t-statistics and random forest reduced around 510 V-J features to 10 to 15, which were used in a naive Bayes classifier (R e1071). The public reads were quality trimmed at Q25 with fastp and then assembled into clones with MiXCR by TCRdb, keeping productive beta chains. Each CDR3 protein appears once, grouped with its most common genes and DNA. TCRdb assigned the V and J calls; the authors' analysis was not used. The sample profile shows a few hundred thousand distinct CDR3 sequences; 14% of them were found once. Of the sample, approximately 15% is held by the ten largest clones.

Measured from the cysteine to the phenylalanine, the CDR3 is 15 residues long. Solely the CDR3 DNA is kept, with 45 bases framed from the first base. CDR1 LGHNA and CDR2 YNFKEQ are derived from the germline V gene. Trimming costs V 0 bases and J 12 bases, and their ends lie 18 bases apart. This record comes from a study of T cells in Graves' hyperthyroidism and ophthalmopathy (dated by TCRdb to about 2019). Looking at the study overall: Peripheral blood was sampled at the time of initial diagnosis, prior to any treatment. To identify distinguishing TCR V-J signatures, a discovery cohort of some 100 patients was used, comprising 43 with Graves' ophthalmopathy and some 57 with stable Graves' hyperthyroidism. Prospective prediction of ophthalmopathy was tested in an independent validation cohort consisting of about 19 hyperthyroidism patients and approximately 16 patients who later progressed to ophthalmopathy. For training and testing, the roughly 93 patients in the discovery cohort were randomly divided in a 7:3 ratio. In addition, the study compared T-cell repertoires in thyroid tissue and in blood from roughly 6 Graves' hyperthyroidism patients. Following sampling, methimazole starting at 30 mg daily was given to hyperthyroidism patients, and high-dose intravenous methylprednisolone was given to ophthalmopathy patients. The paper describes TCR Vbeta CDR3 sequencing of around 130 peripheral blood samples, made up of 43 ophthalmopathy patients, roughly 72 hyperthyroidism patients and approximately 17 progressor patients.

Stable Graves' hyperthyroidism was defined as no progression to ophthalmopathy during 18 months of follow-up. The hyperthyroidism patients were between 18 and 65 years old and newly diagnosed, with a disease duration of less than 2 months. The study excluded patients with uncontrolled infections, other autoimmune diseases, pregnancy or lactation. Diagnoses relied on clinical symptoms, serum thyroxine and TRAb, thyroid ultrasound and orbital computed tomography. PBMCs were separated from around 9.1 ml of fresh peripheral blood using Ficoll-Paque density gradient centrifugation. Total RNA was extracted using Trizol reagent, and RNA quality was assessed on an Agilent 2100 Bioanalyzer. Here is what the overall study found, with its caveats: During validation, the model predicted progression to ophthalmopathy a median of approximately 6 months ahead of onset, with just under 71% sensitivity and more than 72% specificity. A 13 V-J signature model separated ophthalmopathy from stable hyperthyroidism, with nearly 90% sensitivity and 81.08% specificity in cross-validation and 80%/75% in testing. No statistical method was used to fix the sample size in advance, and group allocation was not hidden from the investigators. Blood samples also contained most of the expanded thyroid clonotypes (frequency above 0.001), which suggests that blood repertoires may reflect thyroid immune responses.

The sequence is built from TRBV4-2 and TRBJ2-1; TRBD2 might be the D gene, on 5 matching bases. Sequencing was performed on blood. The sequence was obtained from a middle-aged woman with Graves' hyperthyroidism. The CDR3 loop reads CASSQDEERVMVQFF. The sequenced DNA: TGTGCCAGCAGCCAAGATGAGGAGAGGGTCATGGTGCAGTTCTTC.